This is a list of T cell receptor beta chains from one sample in a study of blood T cell repertoires in COVID-19. Profiling relied on immunoSEQ multiplex PCR, and the TCRdb table lists in-frame clones only, not all of them. The data show a few hundred thousand clones, around 90% seen once. Sequencing used PBMCs or T cells enriched from blood (not recorded which). The origin of the receptors is a woman aged 18-29 years who had recovered from COVID-19. CDR3s include the opening cysteine and the closing phenylalanine or tryptophan. A D gene is named only where the DNA matches it firmly. The listing skips clone size in some rows; elsewhere it reads once, few, many or a size class.

>few|TRBD1|TRBJ1-1|TRBV14|14
TGTGCCAGCAGCCTGGGACAGATGAACACTGAAGCTTTCTTT
CASSLGQMNTEAFF
>once|TRBD2|TRBJ2-1|TRBV9|15
TGTGCCAGCAGCGTAGCTAGCGGGGGTTACAATGAGCAGTTCTTC
CASSVASGGYNEQFF
>once|.|TRBJ1-4|TRBV7-6|15
TGTGCCAGCAGCCCGAAGGACTGGTTTAATGAAAAACTGTTTTTT
CASSPKDWFNEKLFF
>few|.|TRBJ2-7|TRBV27|15
TGTGCCAGCAGTCCCGGGCAGGGAAAGTTCTACGAGCAGTACTTC
CASSPGQGKFYEQYF
>.|TRBD1|TRBJ2-2|TRBV7-9|16
TGTGCCAGCAGCGGCAGAGGGGGCCGGAACACCGGGGAGCTGTTTTTT
CASSGRGGRNTGELFF
>.|TRBD2|TRBJ2-3|TRBV14|15
TGTGCCAGCAGCCGCAGCGGGGGGAGCACAGATACGCAGTATTTT
CASSRSGGSTDTQYF
>.|.|TRBJ1-1|TRBV11-2|16
TGTGCCAGTCGTACCTTCTTGCGGGGTATGGACACTGAAGCTTTCTTT
CASRTFLRGMDTEAFF
>.|.|TRBJ2-7|TRBV5-1|14
TGCGCCAGCAGCGCCAGAAACAGGGAGTACGAGCAGTACTTC
CASSARNREYEQYF
>.|TRBD2|TRBJ2-3|TRBV10-3|15
TGTGCCATCAGAATGACACTAGCGGGCACAGATACGCAGTATTTT
CAIRMTLAGTDTQYF
>.|.|TRBJ1-3|TRBV30|13
TGTGCCTGGAGCCGGGTATCCGGAAACACCATATATTTT
CAWSRVSGNTIYF
>.|TRBD2|TRBJ2-1|TRBV15|15
TGTGCCACCAGCAGTGGTAGCGGGGGGCGGAATGAGCAGTTCTTC
CATSSGSGGRNEQFF
>.|.|TRBJ1-2|TRBV27|13
TGTGCCAGCAGTTTCCGGCAGGGAAATGGCTACACCTTC
CASSFRQGNGYTF
>.|TRBD1|TRBJ1-5|TRBV2|15
TGTGCCAGCACACAGGGGGCCTCGGGGGGACAGCCCCAGCATTTT
CASTQGASGGQPQHF
>.|TRBD1|TRBJ1-1|TRBV28|17
TGTGCCAGCAGTCGACTTGGAGGGGACAGGGCGAACACTGAAGCTTTCTTT
CASSRLGGDRANTEAFF
>.|.|TRBJ2-7|TRBV3-1/TRBV3-2|16
TGTGCCAGCAGCCAAGATTCCGGAGCGGAACTGTACGAGCAGTACTTC
CASSQDSGAELYEQYF
>.|TRBD1|TRBJ2-7|TRBV27|16
TGTGCCAGCAGTCTCGCCCAGGGGGCCAGAGCCTACGAGCAGTACTTC
CASSLAQGARAYEQYF
>.|.|TRBJ1-1|TRBV4-1|16
TGCGCCAGCAGCCAAGTCATTGGCGCCGGGGGCACTGAAGCTTTCTTT
CASSQVIGAGGTEAFF